The T cell receptor (beta chain) under discussion was sequenced for a study of blood T cells in healthy people across ages. V lost 2 bases to trimming and J lost 1 base, with 15 bases between them. Germline values: CDR1 PRHDT, CDR2 FYEKMQ (reference sequence). The CDR3 sequence is 18 residues long. It was with a sample-barcoded 5' primer and a J-beta primer mix that a second PCR of roughly 6 to 11 cycles was run. TCRdb called the 5' RACE reads again in MiXCR, with one record for every CDR3 protein. Of about 640,000 distinct CDR3 sequences detected, roughly three fifths appear once; the ten largest clones hold roughly 34%.

The genes are TRBV13 and TRBJ2-6; D gene uncertain. Material: blood. This clonotype was obtained from a man between 60 and 70 years old in good health. CDR3 nucleotide sequence: TGTGCCAGCAGCTTACGGTTTAGGATGGGTTCTGGGGCCAACGTCCTGACTTTC. Its protein product is CASSLRFRMGSGANVLTF.